Listed here is a single TCR beta chain. As handled by the study authors: Cell counts per sample came from amplifying reference gene primers. Method: immunoSEQ multiplex PCR; TCRdb's copy keeps in-frame clones and lacks some. That table furnishes V, J and clone size, whereas the DNA furnished D and trimming. The repertoire holds 100,000 to 150,000 clones, with around 84% as singletons. The source of the sample is a study of blood T cell repertoires in COVID-19. About the research overall: PBMCs, B-cell-depleted T cells, or T cells were the source of the cDNA or gDNA that made up the material.

CDR1 MNHEY and CDR2 SVGAGI come from the germline V gene. CDR3 length: 15 amino acids. V lost 6 bases, J lost 4 bases, and 4 bases stayed unmatched. The chain carries TRBV6-5 and TRBJ2-3; the match to TRBD2 covers 13 bases. The sample consisted of PBMCs or T cells enriched from blood (not recorded which). The sequence was collected from a man aged 35 to 55 with acute COVID-19. CDR3 region: CASSRLAGGPDTQYF. The CDR3 DNA is TGTGCCAGCAGCCGACTAGCGGGAGGCCCAGATACGCAGTATTTT.